This record covers a single T cell receptor beta chain. It has no known antigen specificity. The junction differs from germline at one of its ends, possibly a read error. This sample was taken from a study of human T cells and chemical hapten exposure (dated by TCRdb to 2020 to 2023). Study-level background: Libraries were combined into a pool for sequencing, and differences in TCR yield between samples came mainly from small differences in library volumes within the pool. This study followed changes in the peripheral blood TCR repertoire in vivo during primary and secondary sensitization of alopecia patients to the hapten diphenylcyclopropenone (DPC). Each blood RNA sample was used to sequence both TCR alpha and TCR beta chains. What the work shows at the level of the full study, not this receptor alone: Repeated subsampling changed both the strength of the expansion versus patch-test correlation and the threshold at which that correlation became significant. No change with DPC sensitization was found in the number of TCRs above 1 in 1000 frequency, and no evidence of global repertoire structure alterations was found.

Libraries were constructed by RACE. Sequencing was carried out with a NextSeq 500. During library preparation, unique molecular identifiers were attached to individual cDNA molecules so that TCRs could be counted in a quantitative, reproducible way. The published analysis was carried out like this. The median number of TCRs per sample was approximately 93,000, ranging from roughly 20,000 to 700,000. The Decombinator software suite was used to annotate V, J and CDR3 in the TCR reads. Every sample was subsampled to the same number of TCRs (28,000) for the PS versus PT1 abundance plots. Expanded TCRs were defined as absent before sensitization and observed at least eight times at the 2-week time point. TCRdb applied fastp at Q25 and MiXCR to the public reads, then kept only in-frame beta chains. For every CDR3 protein sequence, its rows merge into one entry that carries the most common genes and DNA. The V and J calls here are based on TCRdb, not the publication. The sample table shows 35,000 to 55,000 distinct CDR3 sequences, and 3.7% are seen once. The ten largest account for approximately 5% of the sample.

The time point tag for this specimen amounts to: healthy volunteer bleed at 6 weeks. Unfractionated whole blood was collected in Tempus Blood RNA tubes, and total RNA was extracted from that blood. Roughly 5 healthy volunteers were used as TCR sequencing controls and were bled at day 0, 2 weeks and 6 weeks. Source material: whole blood. This TCR came from a human donor in good health. Some clones in this sample may be carry-over from other donors' samples.

CDR3 protein: CASSLALLPTGTQYF. The nucleotides read TGTGCCAGCAGTTTAGCACTGCTCCCCACAGGTACGCAGTATTTT. The chain is assembled from TRBV12-3 or TRBV12-4 and TRBJ2-3; 5 matching bases give a weak D call of TRBD1. From the cysteine through the phenylalanine, the CDR3 covers 15 amino acids. CDR3 DNA only is kept here, 45 bases in frame from base 1.